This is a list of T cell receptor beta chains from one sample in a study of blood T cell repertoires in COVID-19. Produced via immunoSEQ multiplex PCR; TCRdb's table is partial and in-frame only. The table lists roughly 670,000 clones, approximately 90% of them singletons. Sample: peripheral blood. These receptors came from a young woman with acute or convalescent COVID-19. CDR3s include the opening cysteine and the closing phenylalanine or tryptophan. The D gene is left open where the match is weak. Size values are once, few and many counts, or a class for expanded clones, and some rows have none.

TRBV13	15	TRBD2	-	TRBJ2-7	TGTGCCAGCAGCATACCGGGACTAGCGGGGATCGAGCAGTACTTC	CASSIPGLAGIEQYF
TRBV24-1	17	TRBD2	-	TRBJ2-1	TGTGCCACCAGTGATCGACGGGGGGGGAGCTCCTACAATGAGCAGTTCTTC	CATSDRRGGSSYNEQFF
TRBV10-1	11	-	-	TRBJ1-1	TGCGCCACCGGGGTGAACACTGAAGCTTTCTTT	CATGVNTEAFF
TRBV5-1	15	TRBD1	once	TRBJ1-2	TGCGCCAGCAACTCCCAGTTGGGACAGAACTATGGCTACACCTTC	CASNSQLGQNYGYTF
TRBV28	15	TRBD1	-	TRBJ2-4	TGTGCCAGCAGTTTAGGGGGACAGGGTAGCTCGATTCAGTACTTC	CASSLGGQGSSIQYF
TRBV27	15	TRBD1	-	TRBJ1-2	TGTGCCAGCCGCGACCAAGGACAGGGAGGGTATGGCTACACCTTC	CASRDQGQGGYGYTF
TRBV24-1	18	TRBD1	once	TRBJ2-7	TGTGCCACCAGTGCCCTAGGACAGGGCGTAAGGGAATCCTACGAGCAGTACTTC	CATSALGQGVRESYEQYF
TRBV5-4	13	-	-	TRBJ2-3	TGTGCCAGCAGTCCGACTAGCACAGATACGCAGTATTTT	CASSPTSTDTQYF
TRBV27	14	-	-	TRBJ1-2	TGTGCCAGCAGTTTATCGAGGTCGGGGTATGGCTACACCTTC	CASSLSRSGYGYTF
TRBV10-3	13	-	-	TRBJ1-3	TGTGCCATCTTTACGGGGGCTGGAAACACCATATATTTT	CAIFTGAGNTIYF
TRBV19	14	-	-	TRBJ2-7	TGTGCCAGTAGTGCTACCCAGGGGGGATACGAGCAGTACTTC	CASSATQGGYEQYF
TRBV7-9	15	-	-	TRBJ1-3	TGTGCCAGCAGCTTAGTCTGGCAGCGCGGTAACACCATATATTTT	CASSLVWQRGNTIYF
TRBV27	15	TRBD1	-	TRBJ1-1	TGTGCCAGCAGTCCCATACAGGGGGCGAAAACTGAAGCTTTCTTT	CASSPIQGAKTEAFF
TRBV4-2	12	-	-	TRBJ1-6	TGTGCCAGCAGATACGGGAATTCACCCCTCCACTTT	CASRYGNSPLHF
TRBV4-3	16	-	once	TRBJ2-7	TGCGCCAGCAGCCAGACCCGAGGGTCGGTGTTCTACGAGCAGTACTTC	CASSQTRGSVFYEQYF
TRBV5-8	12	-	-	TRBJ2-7	TGTGCCAGCAGCCTTTACAACTACGAGCAGTACTTC	CASSLYNYEQYF
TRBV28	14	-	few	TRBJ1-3	TGTGCCAGCGGGCTTCCAGGAGGAGGAAACACCATATATTTT	CASGLPGGGNTIYF
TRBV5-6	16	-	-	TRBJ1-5	TGTGCCAGCAGCTTGGGGGGCGACGTCGGGAATCAGCCCCAGCATTTT	CASSLGGDVGNQPQHF
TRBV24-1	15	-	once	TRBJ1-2	TGTGCCACCAGTGAGGGGAGGGCGTCTAACTATGGCTACACCTTC	CATSEGRASNYGYTF
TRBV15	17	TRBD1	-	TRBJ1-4	TGTGCCACCAGCAGAAGGGGGCGGGGTGCAACTAATGAAAAACTGTTTTTT	CATSRRGRGATNEKLFF
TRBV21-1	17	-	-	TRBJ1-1	TGTGCCAGCAGCACCCACAAGGGGGACAGGGAGGACACTGAAGCTTTCTTT	CASSTHKGDREDTEAFF
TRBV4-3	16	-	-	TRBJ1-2	TGCGCCAGCAGCCAAGATGGTGGTCCAGGGTCCTATGGCTACACCTTC	CASSQDGGPGSYGYTF
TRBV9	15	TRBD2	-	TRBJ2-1	TGTGCCAGCAGCTCCCTAGCGGGTGGCTACAATGAGCAGTTCTTC	CASSSLAGGYNEQFF
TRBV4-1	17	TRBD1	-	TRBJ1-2	TGCGCCAGCAGCCTAGGGGGCTTCGGACAGAAAAACTATGGCTACACCTTC	CASSLGGFGQKNYGYTF
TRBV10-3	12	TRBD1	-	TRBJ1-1	TGTGCCATCACCACCCAGGGGGCTGAAGCTTTCTTT	CAITTQGAEAFF
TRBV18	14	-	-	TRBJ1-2	TGTGCCAGCTCTCCCCGTCAGGGATCTAGTGGCTACACCTTC	CASSPRQGSSGYTF
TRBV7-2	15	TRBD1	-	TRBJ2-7	TGTGCCAGCAGTTCTAGAGACAGGGGAGCCTACGAGCAGTACTTC	CASSSRDRGAYEQYF
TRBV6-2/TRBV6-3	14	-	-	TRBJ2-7	TGTGCCAGCAGTTACCGGAGCAGCTCCTACGAGCAGTACTTC	CASSYRSSSYEQYF
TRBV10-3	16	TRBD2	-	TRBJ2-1	TGTGCCATCAGTGGGTTAGCGGGGGGGAATACGGGTGAGCAGTTCTTC	CAISGLAGGNTGEQFF
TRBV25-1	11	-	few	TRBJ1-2	TGTGCCAGCAGGCGAGGTTATGGCTACACCTTC	CASRRGYGYTF
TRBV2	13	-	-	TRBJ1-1	TGTGCCAGGAGCTTAAGTCAGAACACTGAAGCTTTCTTT	CARSLSQNTEAFF
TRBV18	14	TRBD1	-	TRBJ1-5	TGTGCCAGCTCTCAGGACAGGAAAAATCAGCCCCAGCATTTT	CASSQDRKNQPQHF
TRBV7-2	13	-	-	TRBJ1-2	TGTGCCAGCAGCTTTCCAGGGGACTATGGCTACACCTTC	CASSFPGDYGYTF
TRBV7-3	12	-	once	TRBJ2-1	TGTGCCAGCAGCTCCGCCGGGACTCAGCAGTTCTTC	CASSSAGTQQFF
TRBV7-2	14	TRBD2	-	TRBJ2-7	TGTGCCAGCAGCTTCTACCACGGGGGGAGCGAGCAGTACTTC	CASSFYHGGSEQYF
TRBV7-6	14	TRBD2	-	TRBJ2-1	TGTGCCAGCAGCGCGGGACTATCCTACAATGAGCAGTTCTTC	CASSAGLSYNEQFF
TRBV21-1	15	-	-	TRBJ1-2	TGTGCCAGCAGCAAAGACAGGAAGAGAGGCTATGGCTACACCTTC	CASSKDRKRGYGYTF
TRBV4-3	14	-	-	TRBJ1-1	TGCGCCAGCAGCCGCATGACTGGGAGCACTGAAGCTTTCTTT	CASSRMTGSTEAFF
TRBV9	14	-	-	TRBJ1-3	TGTGCCAGCAGCGTCGGAGACTCTGGAAACACCATATATTTT	CASSVGDSGNTIYF
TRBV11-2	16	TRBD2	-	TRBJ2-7	TGTGCCAGCAGCTTAGGGGGGGGCGGGGGGATTTACGAGCAGTACTTC	CASSLGGGGGIYEQYF
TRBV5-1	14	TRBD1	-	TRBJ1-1	TGCGCCAGCAGCTGGGACAGGGGACTGGATGAAGCTTTCTTT	CASSWDRGLDEAFF
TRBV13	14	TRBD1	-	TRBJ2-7	TGTGCCAGCAGCCTCGGACAGGGGACCTACGAGCAGTACTTC	CASSLGQGTYEQYF
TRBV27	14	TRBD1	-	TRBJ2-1	TGTGCCAGCAGCGGGACAGGGGTCTACAATGAGCAGTTCTTC	CASSGTGVYNEQFF
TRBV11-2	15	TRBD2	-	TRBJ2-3	TGTGCCAGCAGCTTAGGTGGGACTAGTTTAGATACGCAGTATTTT	CASSLGGTSLDTQYF
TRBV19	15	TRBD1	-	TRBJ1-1	TGTGCCAGTAGTCCCCGGGACAGGGGGGACACTGAAGCTTTCTTT	CASSPRDRGDTEAFF